The 30 T cell receptor beta chains below come from one sample, sequenced in a study of T cell repertoires in cytomegalovirus infection. MiXCR, run by TCRdb on the reads, gives a single entry per CDR3 protein. The sample lists 85,000 to 130,000 distinct CDR3 sequences; about 25% were seen once. Sequenced: CD8+ T cells from PBMCs. The receptors here all came from a human donor in good health (CMV status not recorded). Some clones in this sample may be carry-over from other donors' samples.

This clonotype was observed many times. V is TRBV7-9 and J is TRBJ2-7; D may be TRBD1 (6 bases). Between the trimmed V and J ends, which lost 4 bases and 2 bases, there was a span of 15 bases. The CDR3 length is 15 residues. Germline V gene sequence: CDR1 SEHNR, CDR2 FQNEAQ (reference sequence). CDR3 region: CASSSPAAGAYEQYF. The CDR3 DNA sequence: TGTGCCAGCAGCTCCCCCGCGGCAGGGGCCTACGAGCAGTACTTC.

V is TRBV9 and J is TRBJ2-1; D is perhaps TRBD2 (6 bases). The CDR3 is made up of 17 amino acids. The germline CDR1 and CDR2 sequences are SGDLS and YYNGEE. Trimming took off 4 bases at V and 4 bases at J, with 21 bases between the two ends. The CDR3 nucleotides read TGTGCCAGCAGCTCCCAGACTAGTGGTCGTGATTACAATGAGCAGTTCTTC. Amino acid sequence: CASSSQTSGRDYNEQFF.

Only a few counts were recorded for this clonotype. The CDR3 sequence is CASSYDGQGDFEQYF. CDR3 in DNA: TGTGCCAGCAGTTACGACGGACAGGGGGACTTCGAGCAGTACTTC. The chain recombines TRBV6-2 or TRBV6-3 with TRBJ2-7; the match to TRBD1 covers 10 bases. V lost 2 bases and J lost 6; bases outside the gene matches: 7. CDR3 length equals 15 residues. The germline gives CDR1 MNHEY, CDR2 SVGEGT.

By share, this clonotype counts as medium-sized. This chain connects TRBV7-2 to TRBJ2-1; TRBD1 agrees at 7 bases. This CDR3 has 17 residues. Germline V lookup: CDR1 SGHTA, CDR2 FQGNSA. Trimming took 2 bases from V and 3 from J; bases not matched to a gene: 10. The CDR3 sequence: CASSLFGWDSDYNEQFF. The DNA for the CDR3 is TGTGCCAGCAGCTTATTTGGGTGGGACAGTGACTACAATGAGCAGTTCTTC.

V and J are TRBV7-9 and TRBJ2-1, with unresolved D. CDR3 length: 16 residues. Germline V CDR1 and CDR2: SEHNR, FQNEAQ (reference sequence). Trimming removed 5 bases from V and 3 bases from J, with 17 bases in between. The CDR3 sequence is CASSPEESAGYNEQFF. The CDR3 coding sequence is TGTGCCAGCAGCCCTGAAGAATCGGCTGGCTACAATGAGCAGTTCTTC.

This clonotype was detected a few times. CDR3 DNA: TGTGCCACCAGCGGCCCGGGGAGCACTGAAGCTTTCTTT. Translating gives CATSGPGSTEAFF. The chain recombines TRBV15 with TRBJ1-1; D remains ambiguous. V gave up 5 bases and J gave up 4 bases, with 11 bases separating them. The V gene's germline CDR1 is LNHNV and CDR2 YYDKDF (reference sequence). This CDR3 region has 13 residues.

This clonotype has a count of ten or more. CDR3 in amino acids: CASSFLRRATAYGYTF. In nucleotides, the CDR3 is TGTGCCAGCAGCTTTTTGAGGAGGGCGACCGCCTATGGCTACACCTTC. This chain joins TRBV7-9 and TRBJ1-2; D is ambiguous. This CDR3 comprises 16 residues. Germline-derived CDR1 and CDR2 are SEHNR and FQNEAQ (reference sequence). V was shortened by 3 bases and J by 4 bases, with 18 bases between the two germline ends.

Many counts were recorded for this clonotype. The CDR3 here is CASSQLGTNTGELFF. Here the CDR3 DNA reads TGTGCCAGCAGCCAGCTAGGGACGAACACCGGGGAGCTGTTTTTT. The rearrangement uses TRBV7-3 and TRBJ2-2, with unresolved D. Germline V lookup: CDR1 SGHTA, CDR2 FQGTGA. Trimming removed 5 bases from V and 0 bases from J, with 10 bases in between. This CDR3 spans 15 amino acids.

This clonotype was seen many times. The chain recombines TRBV12-3 or TRBV12-4 with TRBJ2-7, with 10 bases aligning to TRBD1. The V segment lost 2 bases and the J segment 3 bases; nucleotides outside the gene matches: 7. The CDR3 is 16 residues long. CDR3 in amino acids: CASSLSEGQGVYEQYF. CDR3 bases: TGTGCCAGCAGTTTAAGCGAAGGACAGGGGGTCTACGAGCAGTACTTC.

The chain has TRBV7-9 and TRBJ2-2, with D possibly matching TRBD2 (5 bases). This CDR3 comprises 15 residues. Deletions cut 0 bases from V and 3 bases from J, with 8 bases between. Per the germline V gene, CDR1 is SEHNR and CDR2 is FQNEAQ (reference sequence). This CDR3 reads CASSLARDYTGELFF. CDR3 nucleotide sequence: TGTGCCAGCAGCTTAGCGAGGGATTACACCGGGGAGCTGTTTTTT.

There are a few counts of this clonotype. This rearrangement joins TRBV24-1 to TRBJ2-1, with D possibly being TRBD2 (6 bases). The V gene's germline CDR1 is KGHDR and CDR2 SFDVKD. There are 13 residues in the CDR3. The V end lost 0 bases, the J end lost 7 bases, and 6 bases lay between the germline ends. For the CDR3, the DNA is TGTGCCACCAGTGATTTGGGGGGGAATGAGCAGTTCTTC. Residues: CATSDLGGNEQFF.

This clonotype was found a few times. This sequence joins TRBV6-2 or TRBV6-3 and TRBJ2-7, with D uncertain. The CDR3 totals 12 residues. From germline, CDR1 is MNHEY and CDR2 SVGEGT. V was trimmed by 7 bases and J by 2 bases, leaving 9 bases between them. The CDR3 nucleotides read TGTGCCAGCAATTTCGGTACCTACGAGCAGTACTTC. This encodes CASNFGTYEQYF.

The chain employs TRBV20-1 and TRBJ1-2; D possibly corresponds to TRBD1 (6 bases). Germline CDR1 and CDR2: DFQATT and SNEGSKA (reference sequence). The V end was cut by 0 bases, the J end by 0 bases, with 8 bases between. The CDR3 sequence is 14 residues long. CDR3 region: CSARDEGANYGYTF. The CDR3 DNA follows: TGCAGTGCTAGAGATGAGGGGGCTAACTATGGCTACACCTTC.

In this sample, this clonotype turned up a few times. CDR3 nucleotides: TGTGCCAGCAGAACGTGGGACGACTGGTCCAACGTCCTGACTTTC. It encodes CASRTWDDWSNVLTF. V gene TRBV5-4 combines with J gene TRBJ2-6; the D call may be TRBD1 or TRBD2 (5 bases each). Germline V gives CDR1 SGHNT, CDR2 YYREEE (reference sequence). Trimming removed 5 bases at V and 8 bases at J, with 17 bases between. This CDR3 is built from 15 residues. Using reference TRBV5-4 and TRBJ2-6 for the parts outside the CDR3, the full variable domain is ETGVTQSPTHLIKTRGQQVTLRCSSQSGHNTVSWYQQALGQGPQFIFQYYREEENGRGNFPPRFSGLQFPNYSSELNVNALELDDSALYLCASRTWDDWSNVLTFGAGSRLTVL.

The chain combines TRBV6-2 or TRBV6-3 with TRBJ2-7; either TRBD1 or TRBD2 may supply D (5 bases each). The CDR3 consists of 13 residues. In germline, CDR1 is MNHEY, CDR2 SVGEGT. Trimming removed 2 bases from V and 3 bases from J, with 8 bases in between. Here the CDR3 reads CASSYGGVYEQYF. As DNA, the CDR3 is TGTGCCAGCAGTTACGGGGGAGTCTACGAGCAGTACTTC.

The sample holds many counts of this clonotype. The chain uses TRBV27 and TRBJ1-2, with 10 bases identical to TRBD1. Germline-derived CDR1 and CDR2 are MNHEY and SMNVEV (reference sequence). The CDR3 covers 15 residues. Unmatched junction bases numbered 8, after V lost 7 bases and J lost 3 bases. In DNA form, the CDR3 reads TGTGCCAGCAATCGACAGGGGGCGCGGGACTATGGCTACACCTTC. Its translation is CASNRQGARDYGYTF.

Many counts were recorded for this clonotype. This chain joins TRBV28 and TRBJ1-6, with D uncertain. Deletions cut 6 bases from V and 3 bases from J, with 3 bases between. Germline CDR1 MDHEN, CDR2 SYDVKM. The CDR3 loop spans 12 amino acids. As DNA, the CDR3 is TGTGCCAGCAGGAACTATAATTCACCCCTCCACTTT. It encodes CASRNYNSPLHF. Full variable domain (outside the CDR3, taken from reference TRBV28 and TRBJ1-6): DVKVTQSSRYLVKRTGEKVFLECVQDMDHENMFWYRQDPGLGLRLIYFSYDVKMKEKGDIPEGYSVSREKKERFSLILESASTNQTSMYLCASRNYNSPLHFGNGTRLTVT.

On this clonotype itself: A clone one base away is much larger, so this may be a read error. The V gene is TRBV7-9, the J gene TRBJ1-1, with D possibly being TRBD1 (5 bases). Germline V CDR1 and CDR2: SEHNR, FQNEAQ (reference sequence). The CDR3 is 13 amino acids. The CDR3 sequence: CVSSPTGNTEAFF. The CDR3 DNA reads as TGTGTCAGCAGCCCAACAGGGAACACTGAAGCTTTCTTT.

This clonotype was picked up one time. The missing conserved phenylalanine or tryptophan at the end of this CDR3 makes a read error likely. V is TRBV12-3 or TRBV12-4 and J is TRBJ1-2; the D is unclear. The CDR3 loop spans 14 amino acids. V lost 9 bases, J lost 1 base, and 15 bases lay in between. CDR3 nucleotides: TGTGCCAGTAGTCTGGATGGCGTTAACTATGGCTACACCTAC. This encodes CASSLDGVNYGYTY.

As concerns this clonotype: Germline and junction disagree at one end, which may indicate a read error. The rearrangement uses TRBV4-1 and TRBJ2-2; TRBD1 might be the D (5 bases). The CDR3 covers 15 residues. Germline loops: CDR1 MGHRA, CDR2 YSYEKL. The CDR3 spells CASSHVGAITGELFF. CDR3 DNA: TGTGCCAGCAGCCATGTAGGGGCGATTACCGGGGAGCTGTTTTTT.

The CDR3: CATSSGREGGEQFF. The CDR3 nucleotides are TGTGCCACCAGCAGTGGCCGGGAGGGGGGTGAGCAGTTCTTC. The chain combines TRBV15 with TRBJ2-1, with 8 bases aligning to TRBD2. After removal of 3 bases from V and 9 bases from J, the junction contained 7 bases not matched to a gene. The CDR3 length is 14 residues. Germline V gene sequence: CDR1 LNHNV, CDR2 YYDKDF (reference sequence).

The chain uses TRBV28 and TRBJ2-5, with TRBD2 matching over 10 bases. V lost 6 bases, J lost 1 base, and 5 bases stayed unmatched. Germline V gene lookup returns CDR1 MDHEN and CDR2 SYDVKM. CDR3 length: 15 residues. The CDR3 spells CASSLTSGVQETQYF. CDR3 bases: TGTGCCAGCAGCCTAACTAGCGGGGTCCAAGAGACCCAGTACTTC.

This clonotype was seen many times. The rearrangement joins TRBV11-2 to TRBJ1-3; D remains unclear. The V end was cut by 3 bases, the J end by 0 bases, with 6 bases between. Germline lookup yields CDR1 SGHAT and CDR2 FQNNGV. The CDR3 length is 14 residues. The CDR3 sequence is CASSFPSSGNTIYF. CDR3 nucleotide sequence: TGTGCCAGCAGCTTCCCGAGCTCTGGAAACACCATATATTTT.

This clonotype appeared a single time. The V gene is TRBV6-2 or TRBV6-3, the J gene TRBJ2-7, with 9 nucleotides matching TRBD1. After removal of 5 bases from V and 6 bases from J, the junction contained 8 bases not matched to a gene. Germline CDR1 and CDR2: MNHEY and SVGEGT. CDR3 length equals 14 residues. Written as DNA, the CDR3 is TGTGCCAGCAGTCCGGGACAGGGAATTACCGAGCAGTACTTC. It encodes CASSPGQGITEQYF.

CDR3 coding DNA: TGCAGTGCTAAGGACCGCCAGGGAGGGATGTGGGACGAGCAGTACTTC. As protein: CSAKDRQGGMWDEQYF. The chain combines TRBV20-1 with TRBJ2-7; 7 bases agree with TRBD2. Germline V gene sequence: CDR1 DFQATT, CDR2 SNEGSKA (reference sequence). V lost 4 bases, J lost 5 bases, and 17 bases stayed unmatched. The CDR3 has 16 residues.

The chain links TRBV19 to TRBJ1-1; no reliable D call. Germline V gene lookup returns CDR1 LNHDA and CDR2 SQIVND (reference sequence). This CDR3 spans 11 amino acids. V lost 6 bases and J lost 4, with 6 bases in between. The CDR3 reads CASRYGTEAFF. For the CDR3, the DNA is TGTGCCAGTAGGTATGGCACTGAAGCTTTCTTT. Full variable domain (missing parts from reference TRBV19 and TRBJ1-1): DGGITQSPKYLFRKEGQNVTLSCEQNLNHDAMYWYRQDPGQGLRLIYYSQIVNDFQKGDIAEGYSVSREKKESFPLTVTSAQKNPTAFYLCASRYGTEAFFGQGTRLTVV.

This sequence joins TRBV12-5 and TRBJ1-1, with D hard to call. CDR3 size: 13 residues. From germline, CDR1 is LGHNT and CDR2 FRNRAP. The germline V and J ends were trimmed by 1 base and 5 bases, with 8 bases remaining between them. CDR3 loop: CASGLGRRTEAFF. The CDR3 coding sequence is TGTGCTAGTGGTTTGGGGAGGAGAACTGAAGCTTTCTTT.

This clonotype was seen ten or more times. The J gene is TRBJ1-3, the V gene TRBV28; D gene uncertain. The CDR3 is made up of 17 amino acids. Germline CDR1 reads MDHEN; CDR2 reads SYDVKM. With 5 bases removed from V and 0 bases from J, the gap between germline ends came to 17 bases. The CDR3 coding sequence is TGTGCCAGCAGTCCGGGAGGTGGTGGGAGCTCTGGAAACACCATATATTTT. Encoded protein: CASSPGGGGSSGNTIYF.

V gene TRBV7-6 combines with J gene TRBJ2-2; either TRBD1 or TRBD2 may supply D (5 bases each). CDR3 size: 15 residues. Germline V gives CDR1 SGHVS, CDR2 FNYEAQ. V lost 5 bases and J 0 bases, leaving 10 bases between the germline ends. The CDR3 spells CASSRGRPNTGELFF. CDR3 nucleotides: TGTGCCAGCAGCCGGGGACGGCCGAACACCGGGGAGCTGTTTTTT.

The chain links TRBV25-1 to TRBJ2-5, with D possibly matching TRBD1 (6 bases). The length of the CDR3 is 16 residues. The V end lost 6 bases, the J end lost 2 bases, and 19 bases lay between the germline ends. CDR1 MGHDK and CDR2 SYGVNS come from the germline V gene. In DNA, the CDR3 is TGTGCCAGCAGCGCCCATGACAGGAGAATACAAGAGACCCAGTACTTC. It encodes CASSAHDRRIQETQYF.